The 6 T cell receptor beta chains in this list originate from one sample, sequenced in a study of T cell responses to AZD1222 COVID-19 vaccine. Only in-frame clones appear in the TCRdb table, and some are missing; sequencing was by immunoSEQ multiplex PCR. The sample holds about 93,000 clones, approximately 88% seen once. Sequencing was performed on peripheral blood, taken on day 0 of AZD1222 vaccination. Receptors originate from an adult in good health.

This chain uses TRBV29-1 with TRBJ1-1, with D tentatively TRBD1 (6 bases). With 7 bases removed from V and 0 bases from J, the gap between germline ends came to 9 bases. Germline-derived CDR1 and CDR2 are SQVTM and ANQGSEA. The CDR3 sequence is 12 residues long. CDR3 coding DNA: TGCAGCGCCGGACAGCTGAACACTGAAGCTTTCTTT. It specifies CSAGQLNTEAFF.

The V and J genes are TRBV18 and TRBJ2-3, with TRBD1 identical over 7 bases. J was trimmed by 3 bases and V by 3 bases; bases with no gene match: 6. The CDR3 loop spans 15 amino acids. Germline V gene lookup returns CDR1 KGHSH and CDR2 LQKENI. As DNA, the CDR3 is TGTGCCAGCTCACCGACAGGGATGGCGACAGATACGCAGTATTTT. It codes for CASSPTGMATDTQYF.

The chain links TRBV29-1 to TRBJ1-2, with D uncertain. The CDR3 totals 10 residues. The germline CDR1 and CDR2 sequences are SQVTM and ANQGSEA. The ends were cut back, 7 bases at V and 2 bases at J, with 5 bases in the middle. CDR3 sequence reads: CSAGNYGYTF. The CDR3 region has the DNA TGCAGCGCAGGAAACTATGGCTACACCTTC.

The CDR3 loop is CASSEAGRADEQYF. DNA of the CDR3: TGTGCCAGCAGTGAAGCGGGCAGGGCAGACGAGCAGTACTTC. The chain uses TRBV2 and TRBJ2-7, with D possibly matching TRBD1 (5 bases). CDR3 length: 14 amino acids. Germline CDR1 reads SNHLY; CDR2 reads FYNNEI. V was trimmed by 0 bases and J by 5 bases, leaving 11 bases between them.

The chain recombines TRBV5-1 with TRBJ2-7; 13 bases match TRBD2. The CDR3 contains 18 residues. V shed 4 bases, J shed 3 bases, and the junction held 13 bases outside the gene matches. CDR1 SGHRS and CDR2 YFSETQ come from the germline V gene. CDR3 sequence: CASSLFPGLAGVGYEQYF. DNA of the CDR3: TGCGCCAGCAGCCTGTTCCCCGGACTAGCGGGAGTCGGCTACGAGCAGTACTTC.

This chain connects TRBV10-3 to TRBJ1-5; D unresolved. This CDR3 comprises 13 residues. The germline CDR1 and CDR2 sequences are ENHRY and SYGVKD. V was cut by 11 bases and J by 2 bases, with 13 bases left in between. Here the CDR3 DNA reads TGTGCCTCCGATCGTGAGGGCAATCAGCCCCAGCATTTT. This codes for CASDREGNQPQHF.